These 22 T cell receptor beta chains originate from one sample sequenced in a study of OX40 agonist ivuxolimab in advanced cancers. The receptor library was made with the immunoSEQ multiplex PCR assay. Here the immuneACCESS table is served through TCRdb, limited to in-frame sequences with V and J called. Missing clones are a known gap in these copies; in checked studies unresolved V genes cover under half, and the rest lacks a known reason. The sample table records about 86,000 clones; roughly 89% of these occur just once. More than 8.5% of the sample is in the top ten clones. Material: CD4+ or CD8+ T cells sorted from blood, obtained in a trial of the OX40 agonist ivuxolimab. These receptors came from an adult with an advanced solid tumor such as melanoma, head and neck, liver or kidney cancer.

This rearrangement joins TRBV11-3 to TRBJ2-7, with TRBD1 matching over 7 bases. This CDR3 region has 16 residues. In germline, CDR1 is SGHNT, CDR2 YENEEA. J lost 2 bases, V lost 0 bases, and 7 bases had no gene match. The CDR3 DNA is TGTGCCAGCAGCTTAGATCCGACAGGGCTAACCTACGAGCAGTACTTC. This gives the protein CASSLDPTGLTYEQYF.

The chain is built from TRBV6-5 and TRBJ2-7; D may correspond to TRBD1 or TRBD2 (5 bases each). The CDR3 length is 14 residues. V was shortened by 5 bases and J by 0 bases, with 11 bases between the two germline ends. Germline values: CDR1 MNHEY, CDR2 SVGAGI. The CDR3 DNA sequence: TGTGCCAGCAGTGGGGCAGGGACCTCCTACGAGCAGTACTTC. It translates to CASSGAGTSYEQYF.

The genes are TRBV9 and TRBJ1-6; 7 bases are shared with TRBD1. Germline V gene lookup returns CDR1 SGDLS and CDR2 YYNGEE. V was clipped by 0 bases and J by 9 bases; unmatched bases: 6. This CDR3 has 15 residues. CDR3 sequence (DNA): TGTGCCAGCAGCGTAGATTCGCAGGGGGTTTCACCCCTCCACTTT. Amino acids: CASSVDSQGVSPLHF.

The chain has TRBV5-6 and TRBJ2-1; a weak D match, TRBD1 (6 bases). From germline, CDR1 is SGHDT and CDR2 YYEEEE. This CDR3 is 12 amino acids long. Trimming removed 3 bases from V and 10 bases from J, with 11 bases in between. The CDR3 loop reads CASSWDIGEQFF. DNA of the CDR3: TGTGCCAGCAGCTGGGACATCGGGGAGCAGTTCTTC. Drawing the rest from reference TRBV5-6 and TRBJ2-1, the complete variable domain is DAGVTQSPTHLIKTRGQQVTLRCSPKSGHDTVSWYQQALGQGPQFIFQYYEEEERQRGNFPDRFSGHQFPNYSSELNVNALLLGDSALYLCASSWDIGEQFFGPGTRLTVL.

CDR3 nucleotides: TGTGCCAGCAGCTTAGGGGGCACCGGGGAGCTGTTTTTT. Its translation: CASSLGGTGELFF. The chain combines TRBV7-9 with TRBJ2-2; D remains unclear. Trimming shortened V by 1 base and J by 4 bases, and 4 bases separated the two germline ends. CDR1 SEHNR and CDR2 FQNEAQ come from the germline V gene (reference sequence). This CDR3 contains 13 residues.

V and J are TRBV28 and TRBJ1-1; D may be TRBD1 (5 bases). Germline-derived CDR1 and CDR2 are MDHEN and SYDVKM. Deletions cut 3 bases from V and 1 base from J, with 15 bases between. The CDR3 is made up of 16 amino acids. The CDR3 nucleotides are TGTGCCAGCAGTTTTCGGGGTCCGGGGGAGAACACTGAAGCTTTCTTT. This sequence encodes CASSFRGPGENTEAFF.

The chain has TRBV10-3 and TRBJ2-6; 8 nucleotides align to TRBD2. The CDR3 totals 18 residues. V dropped 3 bases and J dropped 1; count of bases not matched to a gene: 8. Germline CDR1 is ENHRY and CDR2 is SYGVKD. The DNA of the CDR3 is TGTGCCATCAGTGAACGGGGGGGTAAGAGGTCTGGGGCCAACGTCCTGACTTTC. Amino acid sequence: CAISERGGKRSGANVLTF.

This clone was seen only once. The V call is TRBV27, the J call TRBJ2-1, with a weak D call TRBD2 (6 bases). CDR1 is MNHEY, CDR2 SMNVEV, per germline (reference sequence). V lost 3 bases to trimming and J lost 3 bases, with 15 bases between them. The length of the CDR3 is 16 residues. This chain's CDR3 is CASSLGREFGYNEQFF. The CDR3 coding sequence is TGTGCCAGCAGTTTGGGTCGGGAGTTCGGCTACAATGAGCAGTTCTTC.

The genes are TRBV4-1 and TRBJ1-2, with 10 bases matching TRBD1. V was pared by 4 bases and J by 7 bases, with 9 bases of the junction left unmatched. This CDR3 is built from 15 residues. The germline V gene encodes CDR1 MGHRA and CDR2 YSYEKL. Written as DNA, the CDR3 is TGCGCCAGCAGCCCGGGACAGGGGTTAATCGCTGGCTACACCTTC. It specifies CASSPGQGLIAGYTF.

The chain has TRBV6-6 and TRBJ2-2; D perhaps matches TRBD1 (6 bases). Germline V gene lookup returns CDR1 MNHNY and CDR2 SVGAGI (reference sequence). CDR3 length: 16 residues. The V end was cut by 6 bases, the J end by 1 base, with 15 bases between. The CDR3 coding sequence is TGTGCCAGCAGCGCGACAGGCCGGGGGAACACCGGGGAGCTGTTTTTT. Protein: CASSATGRGNTGELFF.

The chain recombines TRBV19 with TRBJ1-2; TRBD1 agrees at 9 bases. Germline lookup yields CDR1 LNHDA and CDR2 SQIVND (reference sequence). The CDR3 length is 14 residues. The junction had 7 bases not matched to a gene; V was cut back by 7 bases and J by 4 bases. The CDR3: CASTGTGLIYGYTF. Here the CDR3 DNA reads TGTGCCAGTACCGGGACAGGGTTGATCTATGGCTACACCTTC.

This chain links TRBV13 with TRBJ1-1; TRBD1 might be the D (5 bases). Deletions cut 1 base from V and 2 bases from J, with 11 bases between. The CDR3 runs 15 residues. From germline, CDR1 is PRHDT and CDR2 FYEKMQ (reference sequence). CDR3 sequence (DNA): TGTGCCAGCAGCTTAGAAGGGGAATCTAACACTGAAGCTTTCTTT. It codes for CASSLEGESNTEAFF.

The rearrangement joins TRBV4-1 to TRBJ1-2; TRBD1 matches 9 bases. The J segment lost 0 bases and the V segment lost 3 bases, leaving 8 bases of the junction unmatched. Germline V CDR1 and CDR2: MGHRA, YSYEKL. CDR3 length equals 17 residues. CDR3 sequence (DNA): TGCGCCAGCAGCCAGATGACAGGGGGAGTTTCTAACTATGGCTACACCTTC. Translated, it gives CASSQMTGGVSNYGYTF.

Only one count was recorded for this clone. This chain joins TRBV7-6 and TRBJ2-1; 8 bases fit TRBD2. Trimming at V came to 5 bases and at J to 5 bases, leaving 5 bases not matched to a gene. Germline CDR1 is SGHVS and CDR2 is FNYEAQ. This CDR3 comprises 14 residues. The CDR3 sequence is CASSLTSGNNEQFF. CDR3 DNA sequence: TGTGCCAGCAGCCTAACTAGCGGAAACAATGAGCAGTTCTTC. Filled out from reference TRBV7-6 and TRBJ2-1, the complete variable domain reads GAGVSQSPRYKVTKRGQDVALRCDPISGHVSLYWYRQALGQGPEFLTYFNYEAQQDKSGLPNDRFSAERPEGSISTLTIQRTEQRDSAMYRCASSLTSGNNEQFFGPGTRLTVL.

As concerns this clone: One end of the junction varies from germline; a read error may be responsible. The V call is TRBV7-3, the J call TRBJ2-2; 8 bases align to TRBD2. CDR3 length equals 15 residues. Germline CDR1 is SGHTA and CDR2 is FQGTGA. The CDR3 loop reads CAGSPSGGNTGELFF. CDR3 nucleotides: TGTGCCGGCAGCCCAAGCGGGGGGAACACCGGGGAGCTGTTTTTT.

The chain employs TRBV27 and TRBJ1-2, with 10 bases lining up with TRBD1. Germline V gene data show CDR1 as MNHEY and CDR2 as SMNVEV (reference sequence). The CDR3 has 14 amino acids. The V and J ends lost 4 bases and 8 bases, in that order; junction bases with no gene match: 7. CDR3 in DNA: TGTGCCAGCAGTTCACCGGGACAGGGGTTAGGCTACACCTTC. This encodes CASSSPGQGLGYTF.

This rearrangement joins TRBV11-2 to TRBJ2-7; D perhaps matches TRBD2 (5 bases). CDR1 SGHAT and CDR2 FQNNGV come from the germline V gene. This CDR3 comprises 17 residues. V was shortened by 2 bases and J by 3 bases, with 20 bases between the two germline ends. The CDR3 region has the DNA TGTGCCAGCAGCTTATTTCAACTAGAAGGATTCCGCTACGAGCAGTACTTC. Amino acid sequence: CASSLFQLEGFRYEQYF.

The rearrangement uses TRBV21-1 and TRBJ2-5. TRBV21-1 represents a pseudogene. This CDR3 is 12 amino acids long. The CDR3 spells CASSKARETQYF. The CDR3 nucleotides are TGTGCCAGCAGCAAAGCAAGGGAGACCCAGTACTTC.

The gene calls are TRBV5-1 and TRBJ2-2, with D tentatively TRBD1 (5 bases). Germline assignment: CDR1 SGHRS and CDR2 YFSETQ. V lost 4 bases to trimming and J lost 3 bases, with 13 bases between them. The CDR3 is made up of 15 amino acids. The CDR3: CASSLGVLDTGELFF. CDR3 coding DNA: TGCGCCAGCAGCCTAGGGGTTTTGGACACCGGGGAGCTGTTTTTT.

This clone appeared a single time. The V and J genes are TRBV7-6 and TRBJ1-5; D is uncertain. The CDR3 has 13 amino acids. Between the trimmed V and J ends, which lost 2 bases and 1 base, there was a span of 3 bases. The germline gives CDR1 SGHVS, CDR2 FNYEAQ. DNA of the CDR3: TGTGCCAGCAGCTTATCCAGCAATCAGCCCCAGCATTTT. Translation: CASSLSSNQPQHF.

The chain carries TRBV7-9 and TRBJ1-2; 10 positions agree with TRBD1. Germline V gene data show CDR1 as SEHNR and CDR2 as FQNEAQ (reference sequence). Germline trimming cut 0 bases from V and 2 bases from J; bases unmatched to any gene: 3. This CDR3 contains 16 residues. CDR3 DNA sequence: TGTGCCAGCAGCTTAGCAGGGGGACAGGGGAACTATGGCTACACCTTC. It yields the protein CASSLAGGQGNYGYTF.

V and J are TRBV10-2 and TRBJ1-2; D perhaps matches TRBD1 (5 bases). The germline gives CDR1 WSHSY, CDR2 SAAADI. Trimming cost V 3 bases and J 4 bases, with 12 bases left between them. This CDR3 has 14 amino acids. The chain's CDR3 is CASSDLGPLYGYTF. The CDR3 coding sequence is TGCGCCAGCAGTGATTTGGGACCGCTCTATGGCTACACCTTC.